Listed below are T cell receptor beta chains from one sample, sequenced in a study of blood T cell repertoires in COVID-19. The assay was immunoSEQ multiplex PCR, and TCRdb's table has in-frame clones only and misses some. The table has about 180,000 clones, 79% seen once. Sequenced sample: peripheral blood. The receptor set was obtained from a woman in her sixties or seventies with COVID-19, enrolled during active disease. Each CDR3 is given with its conserved first and last residue. D genes are given only for firm matches. The listing skips clone size in some rows; elsewhere it reads once, few, many or a size class.

TRBJ1-5,14,TRBD1,-,TRBV29-1,TGCAGCGTATCACAGGGGAAGAGCAATCAGCCCCAGCATTTT,CSVSQGKSNQPQHF
TRBJ1-6,16,TRBD1,-,TRBV28,TGTGCCAGCAGAACTCATCAGGGGGCTACAGATTCACCCCTCCACTTT,CASRTHQGATDSPLHF
TRBJ1-5,14,-,-,TRBV18,TGTGCCAGCTCACCGGATGGAGTCTATCAGCCCCAGCATTTT,CASSPDGVYQPQHF
TRBJ1-3,16,-,-,TRBV7-9,TGTGCCAGCATATTAGGAGGGGAGACCCCTGGAAACACCATATATTTT,CASILGGETPGNTIYF
TRBJ2-1,15,TRBD2,-,TRBV7-6,TGTGCCAGCAGTCAGCTAGCGGGGGCAGGCAATGAGCAGTTCTTC,CASSQLAGAGNEQFF
TRBJ1-1,15,-,-,TRBV28,TGTGCCAGCAGAAACAGGGCCCCTGTGGGCACTGAAGCTTTCTTT,CASRNRAPVGTEAFF
TRBJ2-3,13,-,-,TRBV3-1/TRBV3-2,TGTGCCAGCAGCCAAGTCCACCAGGATACGCAGTATTTT,CASSQVHQDTQYF
TRBJ2-6,19,TRBD1,-,TRBV6-6,TGTGCCAGCAGTCGAAGTTGGACAGGGCTGGAATCTGGGGCCAACGTCCTGACTTTC,CASSRSWTGLESGANVLTF
TRBJ2-1,16,-,-,TRBV25-1,TGTGCCAGCAGTGATTGGACAGTGGGCTCCTACAATGAGCAGTTCTTC,CASSDWTVGSYNEQFF
TRBJ2-5,17,TRBD2,-,TRBV6-6,TGTGCCAGCAGTCAGGGACTAGCGGGAGCGGGACAAGAGACCCAGTACTTC,CASSQGLAGAGQETQYF
TRBJ2-3,17,TRBD1,-,TRBV19,TGTGCCAGTAGTATTAGTCGCGGGACAGGGAACACAGATACGCAGTATTTT,CASSISRGTGNTDTQYF
TRBJ2-1,15,TRBD2,-,TRBV28,TGTGCCAGCAGCCAAACTAGCGGGGGCCACAATGAGCAGTTCTTC,CASSQTSGGHNEQFF
TRBJ1-1,15,-,-,TRBV15,TGTGCCACCAGCCGACGAGGGTGGACGAACACTGAAGCTTTCTTT,CATSRRGWTNTEAFF
TRBJ1-2,14,-,-,TRBV5-6,TGTGCCAGCAGCCTCGGACAGCTACCTCATGGCTACACCTTC,CASSLGQLPHGYTF
TRBJ1-1,13,-,-,TRBV6-1,TGTGCCAGCAGTGAAGGCAGGGCGTTTGAAGCTTTCTTT,CASSEGRAFEAFF
TRBJ2-2,14,TRBD2,-,TRBV30,TGTGCCTGGAGTACCGGGACTAGCCCCGGGGAGCTGTTTTTT,CAWSTGTSPGELFF
TRBJ1-5,12,-,-,TRBV12-3/TRBV12-4,TGTGCCAGCAGTTTAGGGCTTCAGCCCCAGCATTTT,CASSLGLQPQHF
TRBJ1-5,18,TRBD1,-,TRBV5-1,TGCGCCAGCAGCTTGGAACCGGGACAGGATTTTAGCAATCAGCCCCAGCATTTT,CASSLEPGQDFSNQPQHF
TRBJ2-3,16,-,few,TRBV21-1,TGTGCCAGCAGCCTCTGTCAGGGTTGGGGGCGAATTACGCAGTATTTT,CASSLCQGWGRITQYF
TRBJ2-7,13,-,-,TRBV11-2,TGTGCCAGCAGCGGGGGGACCACCTACGAGCAGTACTTC,CASSGGTTYEQYF
TRBJ2-2,16,-,many,TRBV6-1,TGTGCCAGCAGTGAACTGCAGGGGTCAATCACCGGGGAGCTGTTTTTT,CASSELQGSITGELFF
TRBJ2-1,15,-,-,TRBV9,TGTGCCAGCACGGAGGGGCGGATCTCCTACAATGAGCAGTTCTTC,CASTEGRISYNEQFF
TRBJ2-2,16,TRBD1,-,TRBV24-1,TGTGCCACCAGTGATCAGACAGGGGCGAACACCGGGGAGCTGTTTTTT,CATSDQTGANTGELFF
TRBJ2-3,14,-,-,TRBV4-1,TGCGCCAGCAGGAGGGAGGGGGGCACAGATACGCAGTATTTT,CASRREGGTDTQYF
TRBJ2-2,15,TRBD2,-,TRBV19,TGTGCCAGTAGTTTTTGGCGGGAGATAAGCGGGGAGCTGTTTTTT,CASSFWREISGELFF